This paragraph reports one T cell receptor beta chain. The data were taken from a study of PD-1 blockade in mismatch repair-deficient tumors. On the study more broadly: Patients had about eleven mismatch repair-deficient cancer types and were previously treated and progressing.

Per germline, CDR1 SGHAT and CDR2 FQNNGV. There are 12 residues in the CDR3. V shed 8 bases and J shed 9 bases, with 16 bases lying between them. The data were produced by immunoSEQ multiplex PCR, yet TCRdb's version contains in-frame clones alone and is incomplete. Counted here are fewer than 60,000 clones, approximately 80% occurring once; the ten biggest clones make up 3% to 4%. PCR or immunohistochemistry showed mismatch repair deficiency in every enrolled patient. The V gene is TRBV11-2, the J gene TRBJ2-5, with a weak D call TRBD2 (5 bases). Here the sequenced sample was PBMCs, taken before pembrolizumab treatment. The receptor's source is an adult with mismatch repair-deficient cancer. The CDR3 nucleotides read TGTGCCAGCGGAGTGGGAGTTGGGGCCCAGTACTTC. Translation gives CASGVGVGAQYF.